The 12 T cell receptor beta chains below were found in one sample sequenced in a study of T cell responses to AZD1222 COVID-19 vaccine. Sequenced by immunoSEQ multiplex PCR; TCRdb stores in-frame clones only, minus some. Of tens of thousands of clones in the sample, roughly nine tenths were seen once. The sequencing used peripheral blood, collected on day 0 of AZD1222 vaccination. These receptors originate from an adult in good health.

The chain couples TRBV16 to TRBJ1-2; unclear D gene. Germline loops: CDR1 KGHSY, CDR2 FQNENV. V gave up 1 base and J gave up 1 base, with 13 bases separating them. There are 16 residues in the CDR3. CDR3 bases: TGTGCCAGCAGCCAATTTCGGGCAGCCGATAACTATGGCTACACCTTC. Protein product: CASSQFRAADNYGYTF.

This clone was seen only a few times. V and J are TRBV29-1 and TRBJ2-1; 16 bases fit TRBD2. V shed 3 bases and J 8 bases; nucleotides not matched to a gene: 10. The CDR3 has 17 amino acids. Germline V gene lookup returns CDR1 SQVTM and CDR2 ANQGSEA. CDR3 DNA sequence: TGCAGCGTTGAGGGACTAGCGGGAGGGCCGAAAATTGATGAGCAGTTCTTC. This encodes CSVEGLAGGPKIDEQFF.

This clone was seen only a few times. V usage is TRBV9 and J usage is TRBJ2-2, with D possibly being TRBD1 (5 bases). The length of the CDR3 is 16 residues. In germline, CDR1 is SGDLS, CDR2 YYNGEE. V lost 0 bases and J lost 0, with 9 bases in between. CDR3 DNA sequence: TGTGCCAGCAGCGTAGGGGGCTCGGCGAACACCGGGGAGCTGTTTTTT. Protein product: CASSVGGSANTGELFF. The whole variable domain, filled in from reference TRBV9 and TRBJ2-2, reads DSGVTQTPKHLITATGQRVTLRCSPRSGDLSVYWYQQSLDQGLQFLIQYYNGEERAKGNILERFSAQQFPDLHSELNLSSLELGDSALYFCASSVGGSANTGELFFGEGSRLTVL.

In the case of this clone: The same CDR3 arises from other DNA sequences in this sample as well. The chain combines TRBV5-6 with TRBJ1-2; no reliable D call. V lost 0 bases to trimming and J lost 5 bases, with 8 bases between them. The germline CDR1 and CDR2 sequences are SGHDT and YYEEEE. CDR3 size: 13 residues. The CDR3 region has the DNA TGTGCCAGCAGCTTGGGGCGGCTTTATGGCTACACCTTC. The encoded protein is CASSLGRLYGYTF.

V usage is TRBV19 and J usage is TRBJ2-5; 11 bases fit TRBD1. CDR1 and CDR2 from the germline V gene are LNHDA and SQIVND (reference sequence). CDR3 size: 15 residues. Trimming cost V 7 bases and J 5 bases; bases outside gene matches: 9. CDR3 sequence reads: CASTITGQGDETQYF. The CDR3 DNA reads TGTGCCAGTACCATAACGGGACAGGGGGATGAGACCCAGTACTTC.

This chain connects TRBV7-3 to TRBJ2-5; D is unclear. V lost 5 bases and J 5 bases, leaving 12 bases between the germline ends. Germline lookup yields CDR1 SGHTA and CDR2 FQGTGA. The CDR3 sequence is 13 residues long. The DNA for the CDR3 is TGTGCCAGCAGCCAGTGGGTACACGAGACCCAGTACTTC. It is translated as CASSQWVHETQYF.

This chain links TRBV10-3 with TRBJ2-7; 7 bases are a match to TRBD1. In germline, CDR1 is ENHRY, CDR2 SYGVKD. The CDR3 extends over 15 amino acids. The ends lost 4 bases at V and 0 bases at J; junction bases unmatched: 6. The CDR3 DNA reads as TGTGCCATCAGTGCGTCCACAGGGGTCTCCTACGAGCAGTACTTC. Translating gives CAISASTGVSYEQYF.

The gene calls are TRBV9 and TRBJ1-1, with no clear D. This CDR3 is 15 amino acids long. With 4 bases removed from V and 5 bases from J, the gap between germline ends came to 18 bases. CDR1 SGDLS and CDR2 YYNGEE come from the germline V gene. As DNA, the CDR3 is TGTGCCAGCAGCTCCCCGTCGGGTGGGAGGACTGAAGCTTTCTTT. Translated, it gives CASSSPSGGRTEAFF.

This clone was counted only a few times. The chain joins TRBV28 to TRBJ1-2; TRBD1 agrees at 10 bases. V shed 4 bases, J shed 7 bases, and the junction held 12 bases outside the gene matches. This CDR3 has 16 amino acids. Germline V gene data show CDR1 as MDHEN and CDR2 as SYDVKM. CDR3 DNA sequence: TGTGCCAGCAGTTCCTCCATCGACAGGGGGCTAAGTGGCTACACCTTC. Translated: CASSSSIDRGLSGYTF.

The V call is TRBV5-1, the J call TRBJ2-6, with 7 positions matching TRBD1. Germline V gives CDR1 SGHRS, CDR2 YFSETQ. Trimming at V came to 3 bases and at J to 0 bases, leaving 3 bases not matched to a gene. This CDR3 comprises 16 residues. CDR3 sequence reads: CASSWTGFSGANVLTF. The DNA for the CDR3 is TGCGCCAGCAGCTGGACAGGTTTCTCTGGGGCCAACGTCCTGACTTTC.

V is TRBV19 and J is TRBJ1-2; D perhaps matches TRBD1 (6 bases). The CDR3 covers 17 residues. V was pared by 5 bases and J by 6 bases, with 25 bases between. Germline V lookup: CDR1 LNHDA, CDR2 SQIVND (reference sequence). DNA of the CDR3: TGTGCCAGTAGTCAAGTCCAGGGGAGGGGCCTCTCCAATGGCTACACCTTC. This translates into CASSQVQGRGLSNGYTF. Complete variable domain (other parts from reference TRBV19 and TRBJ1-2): DGGITQSPKYLFRKEGQNVTLSCEQNLNHDAMYWYRQDPGQGLRLIYYSQIVNDFQKGDIAEGYSVSREKKESFPLTVTSAQKNPTAFYLCASSQVQGRGLSNGYTFGSGTRLTVV.

The CDR3 reads CASSLLTGTTNTEAFF. The CDR3 DNA reads as TGTGCCAGCAGCTTACTCACCGGGACAACTAACACTGAAGCTTTCTTT. The chain carries TRBV7-2 and TRBJ1-1, with D perhaps matching TRBD1 (6 bases). Germline CDR1 reads SGHTA; CDR2 reads FQGNSA. The CDR3 loop spans 16 amino acids. Trimming left V 2 bases short and J 2 bases short, with 15 bases between.